The clone carrying this TCR beta chain was picked up a small number of times. The use of a sample-barcoded 5' primer and a J-beta primer mix characterized a second PCR of roughly 7 to 11 cycles. In TCRdb, the 5' RACE reads were re-called with MiXCR into one record per CDR3 protein. The sample consists of fewer than 800,000 distinct CDR3 sequences, over 20% of them appearing once. This sample is drawn from a study of blood T cells in healthy people across ages. CDR1 is MNHNS and CDR2 is SASEGT in the germline V gene. This CDR3 is 16 amino acids long. The specimen sequenced was blood. The chain links TRBV6-1 to TRBJ2-5, with TRBD2 identical over 15 bases. The better agreement between TRBJ2-7 and the DNA end casts doubt on the J call. The origin of this receptor is a man aged 70-80 years in good health. CDR3 DNA: TGTGCCAGCACCCTGGGACTAGCGGGAGGTTTCGGCGAGCAGTACTTC. Its translation is CASTLGLAGGFGEQYF.